The 7 T cell receptor beta chains below come from one sample, sequenced in a study of cytomegalovirus exposure and HLA in healthy donors (dated by TCRdb to between 2016 and 2019). The library relied on the immunoSEQ multiplex PCR assay. For the multiplex PCR, a mixture combining 60 forward primers for TCR Vbeta segments and 13 reverse primers for TCR Jbeta segments was used. TCRdb obtained this table from immuneACCESS and retained in-frame rearrangements with V and J assigned. These tables miss some clones; where compared with another copy, unresolved V genes account for less than half of the shortfall, and the remainder is unexplained. This sample has 60,000 to 75,000 clones in its table, and about 74% of those were observed once. 20% to 25% of the sample is held by the ten biggest clonotypes. The sequencing input was PBMCs. The source of these receptors is a woman in her twenties or thirties in good health and CMV-seropositive.

This clone was picked up one time. The chain couples TRBV6-1 to TRBJ2-1; 8 nucleotides align to TRBD2. The V gene's germline CDR1 is MNHNS and CDR2 SASEGT. The CDR3 extends over 15 amino acids. The trim removed 5 bases at V and 2 bases at J, leaving 5 bases unmatched. This CDR3 reads CASSPSGSPYNEQFF. The DNA of the CDR3 is TGTGCCAGCAGTCCGAGCGGGAGTCCCTACAATGAGCAGTTCTTC.

About this clone itself: This sample includes further DNA sequences coding for the same CDR3. DNA for the CDR3: TGTGCCAGCAGGCCTGGACTAGCGGGGTCCTACGAGCAGTACTTC. It is translated as CASRPGLAGSYEQYF. The chain joins TRBV6-5 to TRBJ2-7; 12 bases fit TRBD2. The CDR3 covers 15 residues. With V trimmed by 6 bases and J by 1 base, 4 bases remained unmatched. The V gene's germline CDR1 is MNHEY and CDR2 SVGAGI.

This clone came up a few times. The chain employs TRBV6-5 and TRBJ2-1; the D gene is possibly TRBD2 (5 bases). From germline, CDR1 is MNHEY and CDR2 SVGAGI. V dropped 2 bases and J dropped 9 bases, with 11 bases sitting between them. There are 13 residues in the CDR3. The CDR3 DNA is TGTGCCAGCAGTTACCGCGGGCGGGCTGAGCAGTTCTTC. It specifies CASSYRGRAEQFF.

This rearrangement joins TRBV6-5 to TRBJ2-5; 10 bases are shared with TRBD2. V gave up 2 bases and J gave up 5 bases; unmatched junction bases: 8. The CDR3 has 16 residues. In germline, CDR1 is MNHEY, CDR2 SVGAGI. The CDR3 DNA sequence: TGTGCCAGCAGTTACGCCCGAACTAGCGGGAAGGAGACCCAGTACTTC. Protein: CASSYARTSGKETQYF.

The rearrangement joins TRBV11-2 to TRBJ2-2; D not resolved. This CDR3 has 13 residues. V lost 5 bases, J lost 2 bases, and 6 bases lay in between. The germline V gene encodes CDR1 SGHAT and CDR2 FQNNGV. CDR3 sequence (DNA): TGTGCCAGCAGCACGACAAACACCGGGGAGCTGTTTTTT. Residues: CASSTTNTGELFF.

In its sample, this clone was seen once. The V gene is TRBV10-3, the J gene TRBJ2-5; 12 bases map to TRBD2. CDR1 and CDR2 from the germline V gene are ENHRY and SYGVKD. The junction had 1 base not matched to a gene; V was cut back by 4 bases and J by 4 bases. The length of the CDR3 is 14 residues. CDR3 nucleotide sequence: TGTGCCATCAGTGGACTAGCGGGAGTAGAGACCCAGTACTTC. It specifies CAISGLAGVETQYF.

This clone has just a few counts. The chain joins TRBV4-3 to TRBJ2-1; no clear D gene. The CDR3 is 16 residues long. Germline-derived CDR1 and CDR2 are LGHNA and YSLEER. Trimming stripped 0 bases from V and 1 base from J, with 10 bases between. This chain's CDR3 is CASSQEVAVSYNEQFF. In nucleotides, the CDR3 is TGCGCCAGCAGCCAAGAGGTAGCCGTTTCCTACAATGAGCAGTTCTTC.